This note documents a single T cell receptor beta chain sequence. The antigen is unknown. This entry belongs to a study of T cell responses to AZD1222 COVID-19 vaccine. Turning to the study itself: Investigators merged groups given second doses at roughly 4 or roughly 12 weeks. Regarding the study as a whole: There were repertoire samples only from the period after the peak T cell response. Donors were mostly white British, more females; clonal diversity possibly underestimated.

CDR1 ENHRY and CDR2 SYGVKD come from the germline V gene. This CDR3 spans 13 amino acids. Unmatched junction bases numbered 4, after V lost 4 bases and J lost 4 bases. The method was immunoSEQ multiplex PCR; TCRdb's version includes in-frame clones alone and lacks a portion of them. The repertoire holds about 110,000 clones, about 90% seen once, with 4.5% to 6.5% in the top ten. The V gene is TRBV10-3, the J gene TRBJ2-7; 7 nucleotides match TRBD1. Sequencing used peripheral blood, obtained on day 0 of AZD1222 vaccination. This TCR was recovered from an adult in good health. This chain's CDR3 is CAISGQGVYEQYF. The CDR3 region has the DNA TGTGCCATCAGTGGACAGGGAGTTTACGAGCAGTACTTC.